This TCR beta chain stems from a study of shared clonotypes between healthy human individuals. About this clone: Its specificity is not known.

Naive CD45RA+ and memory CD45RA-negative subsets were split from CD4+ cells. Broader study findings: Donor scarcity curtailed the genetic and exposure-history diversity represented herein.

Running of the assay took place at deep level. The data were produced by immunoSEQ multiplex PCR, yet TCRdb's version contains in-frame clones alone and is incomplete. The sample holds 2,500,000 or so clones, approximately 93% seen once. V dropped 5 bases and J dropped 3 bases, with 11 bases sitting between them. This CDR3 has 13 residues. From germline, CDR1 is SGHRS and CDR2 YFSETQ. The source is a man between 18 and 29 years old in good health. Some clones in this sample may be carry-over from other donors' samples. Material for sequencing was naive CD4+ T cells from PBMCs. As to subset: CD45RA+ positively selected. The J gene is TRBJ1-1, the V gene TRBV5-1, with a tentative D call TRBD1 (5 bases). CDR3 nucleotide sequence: TGCGCCAGCAGTTATGGGGGGTACACTGAAGCTTTCTTT. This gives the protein CASSYGGYTEAFF.